These T cell receptor beta chains were read from a single sample in a study of technical replicates of blood from a few donors. The repertoire was sequenced with immunoSEQ multiplex PCR; TCRdb's copy has only in-frame clones and lacks some. The table records about 74,000 clones, approximately 95% of them present only once. Sequencing was performed on T cells isolated from PBMCs. The receptors come from a human donor in good health. Each CDR3 is given with its conserved first and last residue. Each record gives: J gene, clone size, V gene, D gene, CDR3 protein, CDR3 DNA. D genes are given only for firm matches. The size field is filled for only some rows; it gives once, few, many or a size class.

J: TRBJ1-6; size: NA; V: TRBV7-2; D: NA; CDR3: CASSLQGISPLHF; DNA: TGTGCCAGCAGCTTACAGGGTATCTCACCCCTCCACTTT
J: TRBJ1-1; size: few; V: TRBV10-3; D: TRBD1; CDR3: CAISEGQGGKNTEAFF; DNA: TGTGCCATCAGTGAGGGACAGGGCGGGAAGAACACTGAAGCTTTCTTT
J: TRBJ1-5; size: NA; V: TRBV12-5; D: NA; CDR3: CASGLVSGSWPQHF; DNA: TGTGCTAGTGGTTTGGTATCAGGTAGTTGGCCCCAGCATTTT
J: TRBJ2-7; size: few; V: TRBV6-1; D: NA; CDR3: CASSDIDRIYEQYF; DNA: TGTGCCAGCAGTGACATCGACAGGATCTACGAGCAGTACTTC
J: TRBJ2-5; size: NA; V: TRBV5-1; D: NA; CDR3: CASSLEAGRETQYF; DNA: TGCGCCAGCAGCTTGGAGGCAGGGAGGGAGACCCAGTACTTC
J: TRBJ2-7; size: NA; V: TRBV28; D: NA; CDR3: CASSPQTARLAYEQYF; DNA: TGTGCCAGCAGTCCACAAACGGCGCGGTTAGCCTACGAGCAGTACTTC
J: TRBJ2-7; size: once; V: TRBV6-6; D: TRBD1; CDR3: CASSYSTGDEQYF; DNA: TGTGCCAGCAGTTACTCGACAGGGGACGAGCAGTACTTC
J: TRBJ1-3; size: NA; V: TRBV28; D: NA; CDR3: CASSLYRGNTIYF; DNA: TGTGCCAGCAGTTTATACCGGGGAAACACCATATATTTT
J: TRBJ2-3; size: NA; V: TRBV14; D: TRBD2; CDR3: CASSQRLAGRTDTQYF; DNA: TGTGCCAGCAGCCAGAGACTAGCGGGGCGCACAGATACGCAGTATTTT
J: TRBJ1-1; size: NA; V: TRBV7-7; D: NA; CDR3: CASSYQMNTEAFF; DNA: TGTGCTAGCAGCTACCAGATGAACACTGAAGCTTTCTTT
J: TRBJ1-2; size: NA; V: TRBV6-5; D: NA; CDR3: CASSYAENRRLGYTF; DNA: TGTGCCAGCAGTTACGCAGAGAATAGGCGGTTGGGCTACACCTTC
J: TRBJ2-2; size: NA; V: TRBV5-6; D: TRBD2; CDR3: CASSLESPSGGAWTGELFF; DNA: TGTGCCAGCAGCTTAGAGTCTCCTAGCGGGGGGGCTTGGACCGGGGAGCTGTTTTTT
J: TRBJ1-1; size: NA; V: TRBV6-5; D: TRBD1; CDR3: CATFQGQTNTEAFF; DNA: TGTGCCACTTTTCAGGGACAGACTAACACTGAAGCTTTCTTT
J: TRBJ1-2; size: NA; V: TRBV7-2; D: NA; CDR3: CASSLGEALLTF; DNA: TGTGCCAGCAGCTTAGGGGAGGCCCTCTTGACCTTC
J: TRBJ1-1; size: once; V: TRBV28; D: NA; CDR3: CASSFRRLNTEAFF; DNA: TGTGCCAGCAGTTTCCGCAGGTTGAACACTGAAGCTTTCTTT
J: TRBJ1-1; size: NA; V: TRBV2; D: NA; CDR3: CASIFWRGGTEAFF; DNA: TGTGCCAGCATATTCTGGAGGGGCGGCACTGAAGCTTTCTTT
J: TRBJ2-7; size: NA; V: TRBV5-1; D: NA; CDR3: CASSLEGEGFFEQYF; DNA: TGCGCCAGCAGCCTGGAGGGGGAAGGGTTCTTCGAGCAGTACTTC
J: TRBJ1-5; size: NA; V: TRBV7-8; D: NA; CDR3: CASSRQVSGNSNQPQHF; DNA: TGTGCCAGCAGTCGACAGGTGTCCGGCAATAGCAATCAGCCCCAGCATTTT
J: TRBJ2-5; size: NA; V: TRBV2; D: NA; CDR3: CASRTSGETQYF; DNA: TGTGCCAGCAGGACTAGTGGGGAGACCCAGTACTTC
J: TRBJ2-1; size: NA; V: TRBV7-9; D: TRBD2; CDR3: CASRVPFSGGSYNEQFF; DNA: TGTGCCAGCCGCGTACCATTTAGCGGGGGGTCATACAATGAGCAGTTCTTC
J: TRBJ1-1; size: NA; V: TRBV4-1; D: NA; CDR3: CASSLRGNTEAFF; DNA: TGCGCCAGCAGCCTGCGAGGGAACACTGAAGCTTTCTTT
J: TRBJ1-2; size: NA; V: TRBV6-5; D: NA; CDR3: CASSYSGSTGSYGYTF; DNA: TGTGCCAGCAGTTACTCTGGCTCGACAGGCTCCTATGGCTACACCTTC
J: TRBJ2-1; size: NA; V: TRBV5-6; D: TRBD2; CDR3: CASSPTSGSGDEQFF; DNA: TGTGCCAGCAGCCCGACTAGCGGGAGTGGGGATGAGCAGTTCTTC
J: TRBJ2-7; size: NA; V: TRBV19; D: NA; CDR3: CASSIAGVGSYEQYF; DNA: TGTGCCAGTAGTATAGCGGGAGTTGGGTCCTACGAGCAGTACTTC
J: TRBJ1-1; size: NA; V: TRBV10-1; D: NA; CDR3: CASRRRAQDTEAFF; DNA: TGCGCCAGCAGACGCAGGGCACAAGACACTGAAGCTTTCTTT
J: TRBJ2-3; size: NA; V: TRBV25-1; D: TRBD2; CDR3: CASSSRTSGSSDTQYF; DNA: TGTGCCAGCAGTTCCCGGACTAGCGGGAGTTCAGATACGCAGTATTTT
J: TRBJ2-7; size: NA; V: TRBV4-2; D: TRBD1; CDR3: CASSQTGQGGYEQYF; DNA: TGTGCCAGCAGCCAAACGGGACAGGGAGGCTACGAGCAGTACTTC
J: TRBJ1-1; size: NA; V: TRBV27; D: NA; CDR3: CASSLGGATEAFF; DNA: TGTGCCAGCAGTTTGGGGGGAGCCACTGAAGCTTTCTTT
J: TRBJ2-2; size: NA; V: TRBV5-1; D: NA; CDR3: CASSALPGTQYTGELFF; DNA: TGCGCCAGCAGCGCCCTGCCCGGGACACAATACACCGGGGAGCTGTTTTTT
J: TRBJ1-6; size: NA; V: TRBV25-1; D: TRBD1; CDR3: CASNPGQENSPLHF; DNA: TGTGCCAGCAACCCAGGACAGGAGAATTCACCCCTCCACTTT
J: TRBJ2-6; size: NA; V: TRBV5-1; D: NA; CDR3: CASSPSVDFSGANVLTF; DNA: TGCGCCAGCAGCCCGTCAGTAGACTTCTCTGGGGCCAACGTCCTGACTTTC
J: TRBJ1-5; size: NA; V: TRBV27; D: NA; CDR3: CATRSGNQPQHF; DNA: TGTGCCACAAGGAGCGGCAATCAGCCCCAGCATTTT
J: TRBJ2-7; size: once; V: TRBV5-1; D: NA; CDR3: CASSLDAGTYEQYF; DNA: TGCGCCAGCAGCTTGGACGCAGGGACCTACGAGCAGTACTTC
J: TRBJ1-1; size: NA; V: TRBV2; D: NA; CDR3: CASSATGVGTEAFF; DNA: TGTGCCAGCAGTGCCACCGGGGTAGGTACTGAAGCTTTCTTT
J: TRBJ2-7; size: few; V: TRBV5-1; D: NA; CDR3: CASSLSSGSSYEQYF; DNA: TGCGCCAGCAGCTTGAGCTCGGGTAGCTCCTACGAGCAGTACTTC
J: TRBJ2-3; size: NA; V: TRBV27; D: TRBD2; CDR3: CASSFGWSPGLGGVTDTQYF; DNA: TGTGCCAGCAGTTTCGGCTGGTCCCCGGGACTAGGGGGAGTCACAGATACGCAGTATTTT
J: TRBJ1-1; size: NA; V: TRBV18; D: TRBD1; CDR3: CASSADRVMNTEAFF; DNA: TGTGCCAGCTCCGCGGACAGGGTGATGAACACTGAAGCTTTCTTT
J: TRBJ1-5; size: NA; V: TRBV19; D: TRBD1; CDR3: CASSGTGGSNQPQHF; DNA: TGTGCCAGTAGCGGGACAGGGGGCAGCAATCAGCCCCAGCATTTT
J: TRBJ2-3; size: NA; V: TRBV2; D: NA; CDR3: CASSEGVVPPTDTQYF; DNA: TGTGCCAGCAGTGAGGGAGTTGTGCCCCCCACAGATACGCAGTATTTT
J: TRBJ2-7; size: NA; V: TRBV18; D: TRBD1; CDR3: CASSPATSGTGGYEQYF; DNA: TGTGCCAGCTCACCTGCAACCTCGGGGACAGGGGGCTACGAGCAGTACTTC
J: TRBJ2-5; size: NA; V: TRBV5-1; D: TRBD1; CDR3: CASSIGQERQYF; DNA: TGCGCCAGCAGCATAGGACAGGAAAGGCAGTACTTC
J: TRBJ1-2; size: NA; V: TRBV27; D: TRBD1; CDR3: CASSPITGDFYGYTF; DNA: TGTGCCAGCAGTCCGATTACAGGGGATTTTTATGGCTACACCTTC
J: TRBJ1-1; size: NA; V: TRBV5-1; D: TRBD1; CDR3: CASSLGRGYDTEAFF; DNA: TGCGCCAGCAGCTTGGGCAGGGGGTATGACACTGAAGCTTTCTTT
J: TRBJ1-5; size: NA; V: TRBV7-8; D: NA; CDR3: CASSYYQGWTKDQPQHF; DNA: TGTGCCAGCAGCTACTACCAGGGTTGGACAAAAGATCAGCCCCAGCATTTT
J: TRBJ2-1; size: NA; V: TRBV6-4; D: NA; CDR3: CASSSFSYNEQFF; DNA: TGTGCCAGCTCCAGTTTCTCCTACAATGAGCAGTTCTTC
J: TRBJ2-1; size: NA; V: TRBV9; D: TRBD1; CDR3: CASSAEGQGYNEQFF; DNA: TGTGCCAGCAGCGCGGAGGGACAGGGCTACAATGAGCAGTTCTTC
J: TRBJ2-5; size: NA; V: TRBV7-6; D: NA; CDR3: CASSPSGGRETQYF; DNA: TGTGCCAGCAGCCCCTCCGGGGGGCGAGAGACCCAGTACTTC
J: TRBJ1-6; size: NA; V: TRBV19; D: TRBD1; CDR3: CASSIQGGYSPLHF; DNA: TGTGCCAGTAGTATACAGGGGGGATATTCACCCCTCCACTTT
J: TRBJ2-2; size: NA; V: TRBV6-6; D: NA; CDR3: CASTFTSGELFF; DNA: TGTGCCAGCACCTTTACATCCGGGGAGCTGTTTTTT
J: TRBJ2-5; size: NA; V: TRBV27; D: TRBD1; CDR3: CASSLGTGNFQETQYF; DNA: TGTGCCAGCAGTTTAGGGACAGGTAACTTCCAAGAGACCCAGTACTTC
J: TRBJ2-1; size: NA; V: TRBV15; D: NA; CDR3: CATSRERGGTNEQFF; DNA: TGTGCCACCAGCAGAGAAAGGGGGGGCACGAATGAGCAGTTCTTC
J: TRBJ1-5; size: NA; V: TRBV28; D: NA; CDR3: CASSPLWRGGRGSNQPQHF; DNA: TGTGCCAGCAGTCCGCTTTGGCGGGGGGGCCGTGGTAGCAATCAGCCCCAGCATTTT
J: TRBJ2-7; size: NA; V: TRBV7-7; D: TRBD1; CDR3: CASSSWTGAYEQYF; DNA: TGTGCTAGCAGCTCATGGACAGGCGCCTACGAGCAGTACTTC
J: TRBJ1-2; size: NA; V: TRBV5-1; D: TRBD1; CDR3: CASSGGTGGRGYTF; DNA: TGCGCCAGCAGCGGGGGAACAGGGGGCCGTGGCTACACCTTC
J: TRBJ2-3; size: NA; V: TRBV19; D: NA; CDR3: CASSGGRGDTQYF; DNA: TGTGCCAGTAGCGGGGGAAGGGGAGATACGCAGTATTTT
J: TRBJ1-1; size: NA; V: TRBV27; D: NA; CDR3: CASSPGMDTEAFF; DNA: TGTGCCAGCAGTCCCGGTATGGACACTGAAGCTTTCTTT
J: TRBJ2-4; size: NA; V: TRBV7-9; D: TRBD1; CDR3: CASSLDRGKNIQYF; DNA: TGTGCCAGCAGCTTGGACAGGGGGAAAAACATTCAGTACTTC
J: TRBJ2-7; size: NA; V: TRBV5-8; D: TRBD1; CDR3: CASSSRTGAYEQYF; DNA: TGTGCCAGCAGCTCCCGGACAGGGGCCTACGAGCAGTACTTC
J: TRBJ2-7; size: NA; V: TRBV27; D: TRBD1; CDR3: CASSSGQPLFAYEQYF; DNA: TGTGCCAGCAGTTCGGGACAGCCCCTTTTCGCCTACGAGCAGTACTTC